The 4 T cell receptor beta chains below were found in one sample sequenced in a study of T cells in Graves' hyperthyroidism and ophthalmopathy. Amplification of TCR beta CDR3 regions used RNA as the template. The HTBI set primed first-round TCR CDR3 RT-PCR. MiXCR, applied by TCRdb to the multiplex PCR reads, yields one record per CDR3 protein. The sample holds more than 450,000 distinct CDR3 sequences, roughly 15% seen once. Input material: blood. The receptors here all came from a middle-aged woman with Graves' hyperthyroidism.

In this sample, this clonotype turned up many times. The gene calls are TRBV28 and TRBJ2-7, with a weak D call TRBD1 (5 bases). This CDR3 contains 12 residues. V lost 8 bases to trimming and J lost 2 bases, with 10 bases between them. CDR1 and CDR2 (germline): MDHEN, SYDVKM. The CDR3 sequence: CASRRQTYEQYF. The CDR3 DNA reads TGTGCCAGCCGTCGACAGACCTACGAGCAGTACTTC.

The chain is built from TRBV20-1 and TRBJ1-6; TRBD1 agrees at 7 bases. CDR3 length equals 18 residues. CDR1 is DFQATT, CDR2 SNEGSKA, per germline (reference sequence). The V segment lost 0 bases and the J segment 14 bases; nucleotides outside the gene matches: 22. The CDR3 DNA sequence: TGCAGTGCTAGAGATAGGGGGACAGAATCTCTGAGTATTTTGTCCCTCCACTTT. It specifies CSARDRGTESLSILSLHF.

CDR3 DNA sequence: TGTGCCAGCAGCCGGACAGACTCTCCTAATTCACCCCTCCACTTT. This codes for CASSRTDSPNSPLHF. J is TRBJ1-6 and V is TRBV5-5; D might be TRBD1 (6 bases). CDR3 size: 15 residues. V was cut by 4 bases and J by 6 bases, with 14 bases left in between. From germline, CDR1 is SGHKS and CDR2 YYEKEE (reference sequence).

This clonotype was picked up many times. The chain employs TRBV11-2 and TRBJ2-5, with D tentatively TRBD1 or TRBD2 (6 bases each). V was shortened by 5 bases and J by 1 base, with 17 bases between the two germline ends. Germline lookup yields CDR1 SGHAT and CDR2 FQNNGV. This CDR3 spans 16 amino acids. This chain's CDR3 is CASSPHLGGFQETQYF. The DNA of the CDR3 is TGTGCCAGCAGCCCCCATTTGGGGGGCTTCCAAGAGACCCAGTACTTC.